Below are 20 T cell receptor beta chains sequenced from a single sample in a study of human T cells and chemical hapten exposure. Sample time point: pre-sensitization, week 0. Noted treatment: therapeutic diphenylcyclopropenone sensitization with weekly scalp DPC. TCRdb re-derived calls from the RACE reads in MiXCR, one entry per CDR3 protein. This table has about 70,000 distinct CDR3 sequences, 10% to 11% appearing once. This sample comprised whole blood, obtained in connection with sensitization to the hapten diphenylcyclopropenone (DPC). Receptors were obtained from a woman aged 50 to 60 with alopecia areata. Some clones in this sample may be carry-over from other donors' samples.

CDR3 DNA sequence: TGCGCCAGCAGCTTGGTGGCCGGGACTGGGGAGACCCAGTACTTC. Residues: CASSLVAGTGETQYF. The rearrangement links TRBV5-1 to TRBJ2-5, with a tentative D call TRBD2 (6 bases). Germline lookup yields CDR1 SGHRS and CDR2 YFSETQ. Deletions cut 0 bases from V and 5 bases from J, with 14 bases between. The CDR3 has 15 amino acids.

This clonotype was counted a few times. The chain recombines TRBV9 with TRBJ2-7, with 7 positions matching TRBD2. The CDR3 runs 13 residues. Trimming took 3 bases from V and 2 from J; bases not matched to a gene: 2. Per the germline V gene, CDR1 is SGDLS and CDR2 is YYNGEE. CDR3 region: CASSASGTYEQYF. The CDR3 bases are TGTGCCAGCAGCGCGAGCGGGACCTACGAGCAGTACTTC.

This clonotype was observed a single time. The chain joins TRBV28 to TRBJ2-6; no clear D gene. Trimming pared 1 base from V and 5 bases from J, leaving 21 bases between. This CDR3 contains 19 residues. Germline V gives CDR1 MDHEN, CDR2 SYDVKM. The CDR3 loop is CASSLSTTMRTAWANVLTF. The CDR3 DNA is TGTGCCAGCAGTTTATCTACTACTATGAGGACGGCTTGGGCCAACGTCCTGACTTTC. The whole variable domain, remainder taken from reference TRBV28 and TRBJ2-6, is DVKVTQSSRYLVKRTGEKVFLECVQDMDHENMFWYRQDPGLGLRLIYFSYDVKMKEKGDIPEGYSVSREKKERFSLILESASTNQTSMYLCASSLSTTMRTAWANVLTFGAGSRLTVL.

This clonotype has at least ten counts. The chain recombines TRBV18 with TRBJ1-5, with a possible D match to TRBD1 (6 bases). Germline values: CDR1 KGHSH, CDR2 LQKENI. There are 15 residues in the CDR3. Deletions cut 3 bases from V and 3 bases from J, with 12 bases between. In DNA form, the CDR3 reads TGTGCCAGCTCACCTCCCCCAGGGGCCAATCAGCCCCAGCATTTT. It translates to CASSPPPGANQPQHF.

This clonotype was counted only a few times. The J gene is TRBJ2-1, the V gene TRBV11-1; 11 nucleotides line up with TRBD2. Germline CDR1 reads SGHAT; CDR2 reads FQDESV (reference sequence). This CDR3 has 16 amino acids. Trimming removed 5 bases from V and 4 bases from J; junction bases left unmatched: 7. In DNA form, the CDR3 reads TGTGCCAGCAGCAGGACAGGGACTAGCGGTTACAATGAGCAGTTCTTC. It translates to CASSRTGTSGYNEQFF.

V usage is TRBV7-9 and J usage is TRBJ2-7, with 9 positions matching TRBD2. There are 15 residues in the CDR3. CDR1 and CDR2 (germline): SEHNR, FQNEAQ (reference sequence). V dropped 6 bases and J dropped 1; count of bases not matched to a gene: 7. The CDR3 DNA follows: TGTGCCAGCAGTATCCTAGCGGGACTTTCCTACGAGCAGTACTTC. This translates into CASSILAGLSYEQYF.

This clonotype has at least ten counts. The CDR3 is CASQQADPSGNTIYF. The CDR3, as DNA: TGTGCCAGCCAACAAGCGGATCCCTCTGGAAACACCATATATTTT. The chain employs TRBV21-1 and TRBJ1-3. TRBV21-1 is recorded as a pseudogene. The CDR3 contains 15 residues.

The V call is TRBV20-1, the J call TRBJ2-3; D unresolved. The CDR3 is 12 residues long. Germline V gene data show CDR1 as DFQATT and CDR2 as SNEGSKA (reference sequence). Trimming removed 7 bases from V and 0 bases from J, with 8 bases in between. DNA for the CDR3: TGCAGTGTGGGCGGAAGCACAGATACGCAGTATTTT. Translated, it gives CSVGGSTDTQYF.

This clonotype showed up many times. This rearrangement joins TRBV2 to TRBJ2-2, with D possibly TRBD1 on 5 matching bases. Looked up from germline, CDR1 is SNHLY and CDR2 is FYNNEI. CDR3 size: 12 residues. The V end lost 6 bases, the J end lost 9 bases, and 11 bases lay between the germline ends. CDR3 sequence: CASRYQGRELFF. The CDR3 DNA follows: TGTGCCAGCAGGTATCAGGGCCGGGAGCTGTTTTTT.

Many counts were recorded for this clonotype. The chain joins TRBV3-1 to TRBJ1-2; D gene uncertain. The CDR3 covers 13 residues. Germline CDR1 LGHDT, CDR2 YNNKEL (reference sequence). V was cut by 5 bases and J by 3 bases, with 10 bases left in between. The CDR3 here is CASSLETHYGYTF. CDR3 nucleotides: TGTGCCAGCAGCTTGGAGACTCACTATGGCTACACCTTC.

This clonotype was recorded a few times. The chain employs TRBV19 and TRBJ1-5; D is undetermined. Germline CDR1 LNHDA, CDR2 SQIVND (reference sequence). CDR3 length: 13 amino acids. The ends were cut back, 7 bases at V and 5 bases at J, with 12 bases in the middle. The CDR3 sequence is CASNGESHQPQHF. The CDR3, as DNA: TGTGCCAGTAACGGGGAATCCCATCAGCCCCAGCATTTT.

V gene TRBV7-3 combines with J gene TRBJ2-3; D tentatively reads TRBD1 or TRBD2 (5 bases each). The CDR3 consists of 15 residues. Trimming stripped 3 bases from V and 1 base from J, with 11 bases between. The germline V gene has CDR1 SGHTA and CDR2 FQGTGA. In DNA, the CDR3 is TGTGCCAGCAGCTTGGCCGGGACCCGCACAGATACGCAGTATTTT. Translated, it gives CASSLAGTRTDTQYF. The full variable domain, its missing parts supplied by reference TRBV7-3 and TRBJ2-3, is GAGVSQTPSNKVTEKGKYVELRCDPISGHTALYWYRQSLGQGPEFLIYFQGTGAADDSGLPNDRFFAVRPEGSVSTLKIQRTERGDSAVYLCASSLAGTRTDTQYFGPGTRLTVL.

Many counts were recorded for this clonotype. The CDR3 DNA reads as TGCAGTGCTAGAGATCCCAGGGTCCCCTACGAGCAGTACTTC. It specifies CSARDPRVPYEQYF. The chain uses TRBV20-1 and TRBJ2-7, with D possibly being TRBD1 (5 bases). The V gene's germline CDR1 is DFQATT and CDR2 SNEGSKA (reference sequence). CDR3 length: 14 residues. The V end was cut by 0 bases, the J end by 2 bases, with 11 bases between.

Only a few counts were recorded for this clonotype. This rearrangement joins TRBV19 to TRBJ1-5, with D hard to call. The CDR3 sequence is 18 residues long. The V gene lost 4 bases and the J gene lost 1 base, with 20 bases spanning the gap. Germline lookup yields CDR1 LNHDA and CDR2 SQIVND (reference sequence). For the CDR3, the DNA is TGTGCCAGTAGTACCCCCCGGGGTGGGGATAGAAGCAATCAGCCCCAGCATTTT. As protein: CASSTPRGGDRSNQPQHF.

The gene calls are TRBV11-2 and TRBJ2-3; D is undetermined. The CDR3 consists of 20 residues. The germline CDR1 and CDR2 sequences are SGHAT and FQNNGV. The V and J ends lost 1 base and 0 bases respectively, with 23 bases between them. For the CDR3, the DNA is TGTGCCAGCAGCTTAGTAGTGGGCAGCGAGAGACCTGGAAGCACAGATACGCAGTATTTT. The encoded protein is CASSLVVGSERPGSTDTQYF.

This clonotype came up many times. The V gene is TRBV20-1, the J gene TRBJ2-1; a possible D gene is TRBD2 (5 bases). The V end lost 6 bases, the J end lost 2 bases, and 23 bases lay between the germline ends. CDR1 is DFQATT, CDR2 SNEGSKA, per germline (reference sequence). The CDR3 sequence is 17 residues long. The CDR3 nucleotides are TGCAGTGCCACGGTGATAGCCGGGGTTATGCCCTACAATGAGCAGTTCTTC. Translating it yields CSATVIAGVMPYNEQFF.

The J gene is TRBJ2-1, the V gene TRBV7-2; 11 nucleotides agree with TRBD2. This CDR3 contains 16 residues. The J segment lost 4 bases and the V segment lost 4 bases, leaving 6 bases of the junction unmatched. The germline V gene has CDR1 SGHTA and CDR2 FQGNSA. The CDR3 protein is CASSSYPSGGYNEQFF. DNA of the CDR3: TGTGCCAGCAGCTCCTATCCTAGCGGGGGGTACAATGAGCAGTTCTTC.

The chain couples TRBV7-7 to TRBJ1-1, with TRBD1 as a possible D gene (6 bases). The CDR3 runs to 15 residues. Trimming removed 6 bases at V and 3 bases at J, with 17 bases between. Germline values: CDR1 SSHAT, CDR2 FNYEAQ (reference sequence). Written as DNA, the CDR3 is TGTGCCAGCAGACCCATCAGGGGCGAGGACACTGAAGCTTTCTTT. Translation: CASRPIRGEDTEAFF.

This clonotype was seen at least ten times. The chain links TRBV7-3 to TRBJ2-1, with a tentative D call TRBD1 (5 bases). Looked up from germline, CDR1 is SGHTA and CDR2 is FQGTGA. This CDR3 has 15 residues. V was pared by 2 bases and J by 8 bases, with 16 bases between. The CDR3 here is CASSLWQGGIDEQFF. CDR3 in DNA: TGTGCCAGCAGCTTATGGCAGGGTGGTATCGATGAGCAGTTCTTC.

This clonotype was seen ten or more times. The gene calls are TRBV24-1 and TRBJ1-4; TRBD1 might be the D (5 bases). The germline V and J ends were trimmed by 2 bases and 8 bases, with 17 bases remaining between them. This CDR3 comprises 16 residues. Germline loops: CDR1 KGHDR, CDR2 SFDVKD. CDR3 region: CATSDSGAGVKEKLFF. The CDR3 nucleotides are TGTGCCACCAGTGATTCCGGAGCGGGGGTGAAGGAAAAACTGTTTTTT.